The 23 T cell receptor beta chains reported below all come from one sample, sequenced in a study of post-analysis software for immune sequencing data. Study findings and constraints: Four or five TRBV segments (TRBV5-6, TRBV5-1 and TRBV20-1 among them) occurred more frequently in patients than in controls.

Prepared libraries of TCR beta cDNA carried unique molecular identifiers. MiXCR, applied by TCRdb to the PCR reads, yields one record per CDR3 protein. The sample includes over 700,000 distinct CDR3 sequences, roughly 30% of them seen just once. Their cognate antigens are unknown. Sequenced: blood. The receptors derive from a girl between 10 and 17 years old with multiple sclerosis.

This clonotype was counted only a few times. This rearrangement joins TRBV10-3 to TRBJ1-1, with TRBD1 as a possible D gene (5 bases). The CDR3 totals 13 residues. Trimming took off 6 bases at V and 8 bases at J, with 16 bases between the two ends. CDR1 and CDR2 (germline): ENHRY, SYGVKD. In nucleotides, the CDR3 is TGTGCCATCAGGAAGACAGAAGACCAGGAAGCTTTCTTT. Translating gives CAIRKTEDQEAFF.

In this sample, this clonotype turned up a few times. This sequence joins TRBV11-2 and TRBJ2-7, with a tentative D call TRBD2 (5 bases). V was trimmed by 5 bases and J by 2 bases, leaving 13 bases between them. The CDR3 extends over 14 amino acids. Germline loops: CDR1 SGHAT, CDR2 FQNNGV. CDR3 DNA sequence: TGTGCCAGCAGCGGAACGGGAACCGCCTACGAGCAGTACTTC. Protein product: CASSGTGTAYEQYF.

The chain employs TRBV13 and TRBJ1-4; 9 positions match TRBD1. CDR1 PRHDT and CDR2 FYEKMQ come from the germline V gene (reference sequence). V was pared by 5 bases and J by 7 bases, with 5 bases of the junction left unmatched. The CDR3 is 14 amino acids. The CDR3 region has the DNA TGTGCCAGCAGCGCTGGGACAGGGCGTGAAAAACTGTTTTTT. Protein sequence: CASSAGTGREKLFF.

This chain joins TRBV18 and TRBJ2-3; maybe TRBD1 (5 bases). V dropped 3 bases and J dropped 2 bases, with 21 bases sitting between them. The CDR3 is 18 residues long. Germline CDR1 is KGHSH and CDR2 is LQKENI. CDR3 sequence (DNA): TGTGCCAGCTCACCGCTTCTTGACAGCGCCCGGACCACAGATACGCAGTATTTT. It codes for CASSPLLDSARTTDTQYF.

A few counts support this clonotype. V is TRBV10-2 and J is TRBJ1-1; a possible D gene is TRBD1 (5 bases). Germline V gene data show CDR1 as WSHSY and CDR2 as SAAADI. The CDR3 is 12 amino acids. Trimming shortened V by 10 bases and J by 1 base, and 10 bases separated the two germline ends. The CDR3 region is CATCGANTEAFF. CDR3 in DNA: TGCGCCACCTGTGGGGCGAACACTGAAGCTTTCTTT.

This clonotype was picked up a small number of times. V usage is TRBV20-1 and J usage is TRBJ1-2; maybe TRBD1 (6 bases). The CDR3 sequence is 11 residues long. Looked up from germline, CDR1 is DFQATT and CDR2 is SNEGSKA (reference sequence). The CDR3 nucleotides read TGCATTAAAGGGGGGGGAGATGGCTACACCTTC. Translation gives CIKGGGDGYTF.

The chain has TRBV6-2 or TRBV6-3 and TRBJ1-2, with D uncertain. V lost 0 bases to trimming and J lost 0 bases, with 5 bases between them. CDR1 is MNHEY, CDR2 SVGEGT, per germline. The CDR3 has 14 residues. In DNA, the CDR3 is TGTGCCAGCAGTTACTCGACTGCTAACTATGGCTACACCTTC. Translated: CASSYSTANYGYTF.

A note on this clonotype: One end of the junction does not line up with germline, which may come from a read error. The V call is TRBV12-3 or TRBV12-4, the J call TRBJ2-3; TRBD2 is a possible D gene (5 bases). The CDR3 is 12 amino acids. CDR3 residues: CASSFTADMQYF. DNA for the CDR3: TGTGCCAGCAGCTTCACAGCGGATATGCAGTATTTT.

The chain joins TRBV7-2 to TRBJ2-3; D may correspond to TRBD1 or TRBD2 (5 bases each). CDR3 length: 13 amino acids. Trimming removed 5 bases at V and 6 bases at J, with 12 bases between. Germline lookup yields CDR1 SGHTA and CDR2 FQGNSA. The CDR3 DNA is TGTGCCAGCAGCCGGGACCGGGTGGATACGCAGTATTTT. This sequence encodes CASSRDRVDTQYF.

This clonotype was observed a handful of times. This chain joins TRBV10-1 and TRBJ1-5; D not resolved. The V end was cut by 0 bases, the J end by 0 bases, with 6 bases between. Germline lookup yields CDR1 WNHNN and CDR2 SYGVQD (reference sequence). The CDR3 loop spans 15 amino acids. DNA for the CDR3: TGCGCCAGCAGTGAGTCGGGGTTTAGCAATCAGCCCCAGCATTTT. Translating gives CASSESGFSNQPQHF.

The genes are TRBV4-1 and TRBJ1-5; D might be TRBD1 (6 bases). Germline assignment: CDR1 MGHRA and CDR2 YSYEKL. The CDR3 sequence is 15 residues long. The V end was cut by 0 bases, the J end by 5 bases, with 11 bases between. CDR3 DNA sequence: TGCGCCAGCAGCCAAGAGGAGACAGGATATCAGCCCCAGCATTTT. It yields the protein CASSQEETGYQPQHF.

The rearrangement joins TRBV4-1 to TRBJ1-1, with 7 bases that match TRBD1. The V gene's germline CDR1 is MGHRA and CDR2 YSYEKL. Trimming cost V 0 bases and J 6 bases; bases outside gene matches: 7. CDR3 size: 15 residues. CDR3 in amino acids: CASSQDRQGDAEAFF. The CDR3 nucleotides are TGCGCCAGCAGCCAAGACCGACAGGGAGACGCTGAAGCTTTCTTT.

Only one count was recorded for this clonotype. This chain joins TRBV20-1 and TRBJ2-7, with 9 positions matching TRBD2. The V and J ends lost 1 base and 7 bases, in that order; junction bases with no gene match: 8. Germline V gene sequence: CDR1 DFQATT, CDR2 SNEGSKA (reference sequence). The CDR3 is 14 residues long. CDR3 DNA sequence: TGCAGTGCTAGAGTCCTAGCGGGACGGTATGAGCAGTACTTC. Amino acid sequence: CSARVLAGRYEQYF.

V usage is TRBV21-1 and J usage is TRBJ2-5; TRBD1 is taken as the D call from the table, unchecked against the DNA. TRBV21-1 is a pseudogene locus. The CDR3 consists of 16 residues. In DNA, the CDR3 is TGTGCCAGCAGCATGAAATCCGGGACAACCAGGGAGACCCAGTACTTC. Translated: CASSMKSGTTRETQYF.

This clonotype was recorded at least ten times. The chain employs TRBV4-1 and TRBJ2-1; 9 bases map to TRBD2. Trimming at V came to 2 bases and at J to 3 bases, leaving 11 bases not matched to a gene. The CDR3 has 18 amino acids. Germline V gives CDR1 MGHRA, CDR2 YSYEKL. CDR3 bases: TGCGCCAGCAGCCAAATTTTAGCGGGGGTGGTGGACTACAATGAGCAGTTCTTC. It is translated as CASSQILAGVVDYNEQFF.

This clonotype was recorded a few times. The chain is built from TRBV28 and TRBJ2-5; TRBD1 or TRBD2 may be the D gene (5 bases each). The CDR3 loop spans 14 amino acids. V lost 8 bases, J lost 11 bases, and 24 bases lay in between. Germline CDR1 is MDHEN and CDR2 is SYDVKM. In DNA, the CDR3 is TGTGCCAGCGAGGGGTCCAGACACTTCTTAAAGCAGTACTTC. Translation: CASEGSRHFLKQYF.

This clonotype has at least ten counts. A much larger clone lies a single base off, so this may be a read error. This sequence joins TRBV29-1 and TRBJ2-5; tentatively, D is TRBD1 or TRBD2 (5 bases each). Between the trimmed V and J ends, which lost 0 bases and 11 bases, there was a span of 16 bases. CDR1 SQVTM and CDR2 ANQGSEA come from the germline V gene. The CDR3 runs 13 residues. The CDR3 loop reads CSVEEGADNEQYF. In DNA, the CDR3 is TGCAGCGTTGAAGAGGGAGCGGACAATGAGCAGTACTTC.

This chain connects TRBV28 to TRBJ2-7; maybe TRBD2 (7 bases). The germline CDR1 and CDR2 sequences are MDHEN and SYDVKM. Trimming stripped 9 bases from V and 4 bases from J, with 22 bases between. The CDR3 runs to 15 residues. CDR3 in DNA: TGTGCCAGTAGGGGGGGGAGTTTAGGCCCTTACGAGCAGTACTTC. This translates into CASRGGSLGPYEQYF. Full variable domain (missing parts from reference TRBV28 and TRBJ2-7): DVKVTQSSRYLVKRTGEKVFLECVQDMDHENMFWYRQDPGLGLRLIYFSYDVKMKEKGDIPEGYSVSREKKERFSLILESASTNQTSMYLCASRGGSLGPYEQYFGPGTRLTVT.

The genes are TRBV29-1 and TRBJ1-4; D remains unclear. V lost 7 bases to trimming and J lost 5 bases, with 14 bases between them. The CDR3 loop spans 13 amino acids. Germline lookup yields CDR1 SQVTM and CDR2 ANQGSEA. In nucleotides, the CDR3 is TGCAGCGCGGCCAGGAGTCTGAATGAAAAACTGTTTTTT. This gives the protein CSAARSLNEKLFF.

This chain links TRBV10-3 with TRBJ2-1; 7 bases map to TRBD2. Germline-derived CDR1 and CDR2 are ENHRY and SYGVKD. The CDR3 spans 16 residues. Trimming took 5 bases from V and 5 from J; bases not matched to a gene: 12. The CDR3 sequence is CAISRSTGGRDNEQFF. The CDR3 coding sequence is TGTGCCATCAGTCGCTCAACTGGGGGGAGGGACAATGAGCAGTTCTTC.

As for this clonotype: One junction end does not reproduce the germline sequence, and a read error may be involved. This rearrangement joins TRBV5-5 to TRBJ2-6; D possibly corresponds to TRBD1 (5 bases). The germline CDR1 and CDR2 sequences are SGHKS and YYEKEE (reference sequence). The CDR3 length is 18 residues. CDR3 nucleotides: TGTGCCAGCAGCTTGGTGGCTCTTTTAAACTCTGGGGCCAACGTCCGGACTTTC. This gives the protein CASSLVALLNSGANVRTF.

The rearrangement joins TRBV3-1 to TRBJ1-1; no definite D call. Trimming removed 6 bases from V and 8 bases from J, with 10 bases in between. Germline lookup yields CDR1 LGHDT and CDR2 YNNKEL (reference sequence). This CDR3 comprises 11 residues. The CDR3 loop reads CASRRAQEAFF. DNA of the CDR3: TGTGCCAGCAGACGGGCCCAGGAAGCTTTCTTT.

The chain recombines TRBV6-2 or TRBV6-3 with TRBJ2-5, with a weak D call TRBD1 (6 bases). Germline CDR1 MNHEY, CDR2 SVGEGT. The CDR3 is 11 amino acids. V lost 2 bases, J lost 9 bases, and 7 bases lay in between. CDR3 DNA sequence: TGTGCCAGCAGTTACCAGGGGCCCCAGTACTTC. Encoded protein: CASSYQGPQYF.